This TCR beta chain was sequenced for a study of cytomegalovirus exposure and HLA in healthy donors (dated by TCRdb to 2016 to 2017). About the full investigation: In an earlier analysis of around 540 of the donors, under 300 Gb of sequence data and roughly 100 million unique TCR beta sequences from about 179 million T cells were reported. To study patterns of TCR occurrence, a later analysis re-analyzed previously published TCR beta repertoires from 600 to 750 donors and added high-resolution HLA genotyping. Both class I and class II loci were covered by HLA typing, at four-digit resolution. The number of typed donors differed by locus: roughly 620-640 for A, B, C, DRB1 and DQB1; some 540 for DQA1; about 600 for DPA1; and some 430 for DPB1. Among the roughly 400 genotyped donors, under 90% belonged to the genetic ancestry cluster associated with self-reported Caucasian donors. In the later analysis, no new phenotypic data were used to find candidate immune exposures; instead, reliance was placed on TCR beta sequences and their occurrence across donors. Besides the first cohort of under 700 subjects, a separate validation cohort made up of about 120 different subjects was used. Every repertoire in the discovery cohort had been generated on one and the same sequencing platform. The study aimed to test whether signatures of past pathogen exposure could be identified by cataloging public T cell receptors. The study combined high-throughput TCR immunosequencing, statistical association of individual TCRs with disease status, and machine learning to predict cytomegalovirus infection status. A later genetic analysis took genome-wide SNP genotypes for about three fifths of the 666 donors and used that subset as a discovery cohort. An earlier analysis of 500 to 650 of the donors applied high-throughput TCR beta sequencing to assess whether each TCR beta V gene segment acted as functional or pseudogenic. About 320 gigabases of sequencing data and roughly 90 million unique TCR sequences were included in an early release covering about 620 HLA-typed donors. Roughly 5 DR-DQ haplotypes were handled as single units for association and clustering, since linkage in the cohort was strong. Across some 400 genotyped donors of the cohort, an average of approximately 240,000 unique TCR beta nucleotide sequences per donor were sequenced, and roughly a sixth of those sequences were non-productive. Donor age, sex, ethnicity and CMV serostatus were collected together with the repertoire data. The study profiled the T cell repertoires of hundreds of subjects by immunosequencing and related them to cytomegalovirus serostatus. Findings and caveats that apply to the study as a whole: Strong co-occurrence of HLA alleles, especially DR and DQ, made assigning TCR associations to individual alleles difficult. In an earlier analysis of some 500 of the donors, most TCR beta V segments appeared in productive rearrangements about 87% or about 30% of the time, broadly matching IMGT annotations. At a false discovery rate of 0.05, a later analysis linked about 16,000 TCR beta sequences to specific HLA alleles. A later analysis reported that several top co-occurrence clusters appeared linked to parvovirus B19, influenza, CMV and Epstein-Barr virus. Most CMV-associated TCR beta chains appeared to be HLA-restricted in a later analysis, and the HLA associations seemed to be driven largely by CMV exposure. The cohort was sequenced for TCR beta chains only, and without alpha or paired-chain data the features that could be detected were limited. In a later genetic analysis, a missense DCLRE1C variant was associated with V-gene and J-gene trimming of TCR beta chains, and the association was replicated in an independent cohort. For the cohort, immune exposure information was limited to CMV serostatus. The study gave a list of over 150 TCR beta chains associated with cytomegalovirus. According to the authors, the approach could potentially be generalized to other disease states and immunological phenotypes. Linkage disequilibrium might explain the correlated functional status among segregating V segments, but an unknown experimental factor could not be excluded. HLA typing was unavailable for some donors at each locus, so association tests used only the typed subset. Compared with the approximately 720-donor mean, donors in an Asian-associated ancestry cluster had fewer N-insertions in productive TCRs, according to a later genetic analysis. In vitro tests confirmed that a few of the cytomegalovirus-associated TCR beta chains recognize cytomegalovirus antigens. About 17 rarely observed V segments, including chromosome 9 orphons, were excluded from the earlier analysis of 550 to 700 of the donors because counts were too low. Some IMGT-functional V segments, including TRBV6-2 and TRBV6-3, could not be told apart with the 87-base-pair reads, so those segments were excluded. In both the original and validation cohorts, the classifier was reported to diagnose cytomegalovirus status with high specificity and sensitivity. Most TCR sequences were observed very rarely across donors, whereas some public TCRs were present in many individuals. A group of highly shared sequence variants was considered likely to be a technical artifact of the sequencing pipeline. A further reported finding was that TCR beta sequences accurately predicted the HLA-A and HLA-B alleles for most subjects in the first cohort. Compared with equally common non-associated chains, HLA-associated TCR beta chains in a later analysis were more clonally expanded and had lower generation probabilities. Sequencing depth was assumed to be roughly uniform across donors in the presence/absence analyses, though that assumption may not hold. In a later analysis, TCR association rates were found to vary across HLA loci, with the most associated TCRs seen for DRB1 alleles and the fewest for HLA-C alleles.

The cohort comprised 550 to 700 healthy bone marrow donors. At the time of sampling, all cohort members were nominally healthy, though unrecorded immune exposures were likely present. The donor tested CMV seropositive, placing the donor among the 289 seropositive members of the cohort. Every donor gave a peripheral blood sample, and the peripheral blood mononuclear cells from that sample were used for TCR beta sequencing. Genomic DNA extraction from the blood cell samples was performed with the Qiagen DNeasy Blood Extraction Kit. On this clone: Its antigen is unknown. One base away there is no much larger clone; base qualities are not given.

Library prep was done by the immunoSEQ multiplex PCR assay. For the multiplex PCR, a mixture combining 60 forward primers for TCR Vbeta segments and 13 reverse primers for TCR Jbeta segments was used. The CDR3 region of rearranged TCR beta genes was amplified from genomic DNA with a multiplex PCR assay. Amplified TCR beta libraries were sequenced as 87-base-pair reads on the Illumina HiSeq System. Regarding the original processing steps: Across the 500 to 700 repertoires, a later analysis counted approximately 83 million unique TCR beta chains, 9.5 million to 12 million of which were shared by at least two donors. To remove PCR and sequencing errors, raw reads were error-corrected and collapsed into unique sequences using a nearest-neighbor algorithm that merged closely related sequences. CDR3 sequences were aligned to IMGT reference sequences to assign V, D and J gene segments. For a sequence to be retained, at least a six-nucleotide match to both a V gene segment and a J gene segment was required. Rearrangements were called productive when the CDR3 lacked stop codons and stayed in frame with V and J; all others were non-productive. Following IMGT convention, CDR3 was defined as the stretch from the second conserved V-encoded cysteine up to the conserved J-encoded phenylalanine. In an earlier analysis of just under 600 of the donors, sequences lacking an unambiguous match to a single V gene segment were excluded. An earlier analysis of over 450 of the donors classified V segments as functional when productive rearrangements were above 56.7% and as segregating when the standard deviation between donors was above 5%. To diagnose cytomegalovirus status from the catalog of TCR beta chain sequences, a statistical classification framework was built. V and J gene assignment, in a later analysis, came from comparing TCR nucleotide sequences with IMGT/GENE-DB human TR gene sequences. The TCRdist pipeline was used in a later analysis to assign CDR3 sequences and most-parsimonious VDJ recombination scenarios. In a later analysis, every TCR beta chain was defined by the combination of its CDR3 amino acid sequence and its V-gene family, and reads without a unique V-gene family were dropped. As a way to deal with suspected cross-contamination and a sequencing artifact, a later analysis dropped 592 nucleotide sequences that were highly shared and had low generation probability. In a later analysis, a clonal expansion index was calculated for each public chain from normalized within-repertoire ranks of inferred template counts. In a later analysis, generation probabilities were computed with a VDJ recombination model fitted to out-of-frame rearrangements, and the resulting probabilities were checked against IGoR. Hypergeometric tests were used in a later analysis to score TCR-TCR, TCR-HLA and TCR-CMV co-occurrence, with a repertoire-size bias correction applied to the TCR pairs. In a later analysis, false discovery rates were estimated by permuting HLA or CMV assignments 20 times. In a later analysis, co-occurring TCRs were grouped with DBSCAN, and TCRdist sequence similarity was added when clustering was performed within HLA-allele-positive subsets. Repertoires with fewer than 30,000 or more than 120,000 public chains, plus five repertoires with anomalous nucleotide sharing, were excluded from co-occurrence clustering. TCRdb's version of the immuneACCESS table is confined to in-frame rearrangements and falls short of the full clone set. An unresolved V gene accounts for under half of the shortfall where checked; the remainder is of unknown origin. The V and J calls and clone size are taken from that table; D and trimming were inferred from the DNA. In this sample the table shows about 64,000 clones, about three quarters of which occur a single time. The ten largest clones add up to 4% to 5.5% of the sample.

V is pruned by 5 bases and J by 8 bases, leaving 1 base of the junction without a gene match. The CDR3 runs 11 residues from the cysteine to the phenylalanine. Only CDR3 DNA remains: 33 bases, in frame from the first base. The CDR1 and CDR2 encoded by the germline V gene are MGHDK and SYGVNS. The sequenced sample consisted of PBMCs. The rearranged segments are TRBV25-1 and TRBJ1-2, and 8 bases in between align with TRBD1. The receptor's source is a male donor in good health and CMV-seropositive. The base sequence is TGTGCCAGCAGTCCAGGGGGCGGCTACACCTTC. Translated, this is CASSPGGGYTF.